This T cell receptor beta chain comes out of a study of shared clonotypes between healthy human individuals. In the study overall: A couple of female and three male donors aged 18 to 49 were enrolled. Plates per donor: three CD4 naive, three CD4 memory, two CD8 naive, one CD8 memory. General study results and limits: The donor pool, a small one, limited the genetic and exposure-history diversity represented. A generally larger estimated richness was seen in naive subsets than in memory subsets.

The CDR3 runs 14 residues. Per the germline V gene, CDR1 is MNHNY and CDR2 is SVGAGI (reference sequence). V shed 6 bases and J 6 bases; nucleotides not matched to a gene: 7. Turning to this clone: Its antigen is unknown.

TCRdb's table, derived via immunoSEQ multiplex PCR, lists solely in-frame clones and lacks some. The table has hundreds of thousands of clones, around 96% seen once. The sequenced material came from naive CD4+ T cells sorted from blood. Specified subset: CD45RA+ positively selected. V and J are TRBV6-6 and TRBJ1-2; 10 bases match TRBD1. This clonotype was sampled from a woman aged 30 to 39 in good health. This CDR3 reads CASSPPGQGHGYTF. CDR3 nucleotide sequence: TGTGCCAGCAGCCCCCCGGGACAGGGGCATGGCTACACCTTC.